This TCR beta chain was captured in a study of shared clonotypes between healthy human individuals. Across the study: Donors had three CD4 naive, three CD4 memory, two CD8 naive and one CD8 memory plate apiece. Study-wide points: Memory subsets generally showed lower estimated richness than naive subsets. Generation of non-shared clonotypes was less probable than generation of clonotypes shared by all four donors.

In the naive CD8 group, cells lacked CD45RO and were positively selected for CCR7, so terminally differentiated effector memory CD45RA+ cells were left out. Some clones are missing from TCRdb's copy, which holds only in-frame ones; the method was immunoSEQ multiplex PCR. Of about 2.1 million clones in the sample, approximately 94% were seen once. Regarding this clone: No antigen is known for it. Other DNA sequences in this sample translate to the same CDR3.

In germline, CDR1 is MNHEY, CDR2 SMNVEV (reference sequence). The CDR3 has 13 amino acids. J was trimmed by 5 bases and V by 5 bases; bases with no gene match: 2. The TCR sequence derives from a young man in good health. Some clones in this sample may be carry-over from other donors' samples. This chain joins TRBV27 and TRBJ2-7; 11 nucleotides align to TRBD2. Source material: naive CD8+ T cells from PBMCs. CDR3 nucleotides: TGTGCCAGCAGTCTAGCGGGGGGAAACGAGCAGTACTTC. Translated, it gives CASSLAGGNEQYF.